A selection of T cell receptor beta chains follows, all from one sample in a study of STAT3 mutations in large granular lymphocyte leukemia. TCRdb's copy holds only in-frame clones and misses some; the assay was immunoSEQ multiplex PCR. The repertoire includes under 20,000 clones, approximately 91% of them detected once, and roughly 8.7% sits in the top ten. Sequenced: peripheral blood mononuclear cells. Source of these receptors: a woman between 50 and 59 years old with T-cell large granular lymphocyte leukemia. Some clones in this sample may be carry-over from other donors' samples. The CDR3 runs from the conserved cysteine through the conserved F or W. A D gene is named only where the DNA matches it firmly. Clone size, where shown, is once, few, many, or a class for clones that have expanded.

TRBV28	NA	TRBJ1-5	NA	TGTGCCAGCTCGGGGGGCAATCAGCCCCAGCATTTT	CASSGGNQPQHF
TRBV28	NA	TRBJ1-4	NA	TGTGCCAGCCGGTCGGGGGGAGGAGGGGATGAAAAACTGTTTTTT	CASRSGGGGDEKLFF
TRBV7-2	NA	TRBJ2-4	NA	TGTGCCAGCAGCCGCCAGACAGGTTCATACTATTCCAAAAACATTCAGTACTTC	CASSRQTGSYYSKNIQYF
TRBV7-6	NA	TRBJ2-7	NA	TGTGCCAGCAGCTTAATGGTCGGAACCTACGAGCAGTACTTC	CASSLMVGTYEQYF
TRBV6-5	NA	TRBJ1-5	NA	TGTGCCAGCAGTGGGGGTTTGACTCAGCCCCAGCATTTT	CASSGGLTQPQHF
TRBV9	NA	TRBJ1-3	TRBD1	TGTGCCAGCAGCTTACGACAGGGTAACGATGGAAACACCATATATTTT	CASSLRQGNDGNTIYF
TRBV28	NA	TRBJ2-1	TRBD2	TGTGCCAGCAGTTTAGCGGGGGGCCTTCGGCTCTTC	CASSLAGGLRLF
TRBV6-6	NA	TRBJ1-5	NA	TGTGCCAGCAGTTACTCCGGACCACAGCCCCAGCATTTT	CASSYSGPQPQHF
TRBV5-1	NA	TRBJ2-3	TRBD2	TGCGCCAGCAGCTTGGCCCTGGGGCTAGCGGGACGAACTAGCACAGATACGCAGTATTTT	CASSLALGLAGRTSTDTQYF
TRBV7-9	NA	TRBJ1-5	NA	TGTGCCAGCAGCTTAGGGACTCAGCCCCAGCATTTT	CASSLGTQPQHF
TRBV29-1	NA	TRBJ2-7	TRBD2	TGCAGCGTTAGGACTAGCGGGAGTGCGGCCGAGCAGTACTTC	CSVRTSGSAAEQYF
TRBV5-1	NA	TRBJ1-2	NA	TGCGCCAGCAGCTTGGGGCCCTCGGGGAACTATGGCTACACCTTC	CASSLGPSGNYGYTF
TRBV30	NA	TRBJ1-2	TRBD1	TGTGCCTGGAGCCCCATCGGACAGGGCCCATCGGGAGGCTACACCTTC	CAWSPIGQGPSGGYTF
TRBV5-1	NA	TRBJ2-3	NA	TGCGCCAGCAGCTTGGGGGACTGGGGAGATACGCAGTATTTT	CASSLGDWGDTQYF
TRBV6-5	NA	TRBJ1-3	NA	TGTGCCAGCAGCTTAACTGATGGAAACACCATATATTTT	CASSLTDGNTIYF
TRBV19	NA	TRBJ2-1	NA	TGTGCCAGTAGTATAGGGCAATCCCTTTACAATGAGCAGTTCTTC	CASSIGQSLYNEQFF
TRBV7-9	NA	TRBJ1-2	NA	TGTGCCAGCAGCTCCCCGTTCTCTGGCTACACCTTC	CASSSPFSGYTF
TRBV25-1	NA	TRBJ2-3	NA	TGTGCCAGCAGTGAATTGGGCACGAGCACAGATACGCAGTATTTT	CASSELGTSTDTQYF
TRBV19	NA	TRBJ1-2	NA	TGTGCCAGTAGCCCATGGGGAACCGATTCGGGTGGCTACACCTTC	CASSPWGTDSGGYTF
TRBV18	NA	TRBJ2-7	NA	TGTGCCAGCTCACCACAGAGCGGTGCCTACGAGCAGTACTTC	CASSPQSGAYEQYF
TRBV5-5	NA	TRBJ2-7	NA	TGTGCCAGCAGCTCGGACTCTAGCGAGCAGTACTTC	CASSSDSSEQYF
TRBV23-1	NA	TRBJ1-5	NA	TGCGCCAGCAGTCAATCGGTTTCGGATCAGCCCCAGCATTTT	CASSQSVSDQPQHF
TRBV9	NA	TRBJ1-1	TRBD1	TGTGCCAGCAGCGTCGACTTGACAGGGCCGACTGAAGCTTTCTTT	CASSVDLTGPTEAFF
TRBV29-1	NA	TRBJ2-6	NA	TGCAGCGTCCGTATACAGGGATCTGGGGCCAACGTCCTGACTTTC	CSVRIQGSGANVLTF
TRBV27	NA	TRBJ2-7	TRBD2	TGTGCCAGCAGTAGCAGGGGACTAGCGGGAGAAGGGCAGTACTTC	CASSSRGLAGEGQYF
TRBV5-6	NA	TRBJ2-7	NA	TGTGCCAGCAGCTTTCGGTACGAGCAGTACTTC	CASSFRYEQYF
TRBV29-1	NA	TRBJ2-7	NA	TGCAGCGTGTTGGGGGGGCAAGAGCAGTACTTC	CSVLGGQEQYF
TRBV2	NA	TRBJ2-7	TRBD1	TGTGCGGGACAGGGGGCGCGGAACGAGCAGTACTTC	CAGQGARNEQYF
TRBV9	NA	TRBJ1-1	NA	TGTGCCAGCAGCGCCGCGCAGACGAACACTGAAGCTTTCTTT	CASSAAQTNTEAFF
TRBV2	few	TRBJ1-5	NA	TGTGCCAGCAGCCGACTAAATAGCAATCAGCCCCAGCATTTT	CASSRLNSNQPQHF
TRBV5-6	NA	TRBJ2-2	NA	TGTGCCAGCAGCCCCTTGGACAGGAACACCGGGGAGCTGTTTTTT	CASSPLDRNTGELFF
TRBV10-3	NA	TRBJ2-7	NA	TGTGCCATCAGTGAGACGGGGTACGAGCAGTACTTC	CAISETGYEQYF
TRBV5-1	NA	TRBJ1-1	TRBD1	TGCGCCAGCAGCTTGAGGGGTACAGGGGGTACGAGGAACACTGAAGCTTTCTTT	CASSLRGTGGTRNTEAFF
TRBV9	NA	TRBJ2-7	NA	TGTGCCAGCAGCGTAGGGGACGGTTACGAGCAGTACTTC	CASSVGDGYEQYF
TRBV18	NA	TRBJ1-1	NA	TGTGCCAGCTCCCCCGGACACGCCAACACTGAAGCTTTCTTT	CASSPGHANTEAFF
TRBV7-7	NA	TRBJ2-7	NA	TGTGCTAGCCCCTTTCGCAGCTGGCGAGACTGCGAGCAGTACTTC	CASPFRSWRDCEQYF
TRBV9	NA	TRBJ1-1	NA	TGTGCCAGCAGCGTGACTCAAAACACTGAAGCTTTCTTT	CASSVTQNTEAFF
TRBV9	NA	TRBJ2-7	NA	TGTGCCAGCAGCGTAGAACAGGGAAAGCAGTACTTC	CASSVEQGKQYF
TRBV14	NA	TRBJ2-3	TRBD2	TGTGCCAGCAGCCGTGGCGGTAGCGGGATAGTTCCGCAGTATTTT	CASSRGGSGIVPQYF
TRBV13	NA	TRBJ2-2	NA	TGTGCCAGCAGCAGGGGAACCGGGGAGCTGTTTTTT	CASSRGTGELFF
TRBV6-6	NA	TRBJ1-3	NA	TGTGCCAGCAGAGGGGTCGGAAACACCATATATTTT	CASRGVGNTIYF
TRBV7-9	NA	TRBJ2-3	TRBD2	TGTGCCAGCAGCTCCCGACTAGCGATTTTGGATACGCAGTATTTT	CASSSRLAILDTQYF
TRBV28	NA	TRBJ2-7	TRBD2	TGTGCCAGCAGTCCCCCGGGACTAGCGGGAGACTCCGAGCAGTACTTC	CASSPPGLAGDSEQYF
TRBV11-2	NA	TRBJ1-1	NA	TGTGCCAGCAGCTTAGCCGGGACACTCGACACTGAAGCTTTCTTT	CASSLAGTLDTEAFF
TRBV30	NA	TRBJ1-6	NA	TGTGCCTGGAGTGTGGGCGGGATGGGGAAATCACCCCTCCACTTT	CAWSVGGMGKSPLHF
TRBV7-9	NA	TRBJ1-2	NA	TGTGCCAGCAGCTTAAGTTCCTATGGCTACACCTTC	CASSLSSYGYTF
TRBV5-1	NA	TRBJ1-3	NA	TGCGCCAGCAGCGGGTCCGGACAGAGCTCTGGAAACACCATATATTTT	CASSGSGQSSGNTIYF
TRBV7-9	NA	TRBJ2-7	TRBD2	TGTGCCAGCAGCCCCGGGACTAGCGACGTCTACGAGCAGTACTTC	CASSPGTSDVYEQYF
TRBV19	NA	TRBJ1-1	NA	TGTGCCAGTAGTATCCGGGCCGCGTCACCTTTTAACACTGAAGCTTTCTTT	CASSIRAASPFNTEAFF